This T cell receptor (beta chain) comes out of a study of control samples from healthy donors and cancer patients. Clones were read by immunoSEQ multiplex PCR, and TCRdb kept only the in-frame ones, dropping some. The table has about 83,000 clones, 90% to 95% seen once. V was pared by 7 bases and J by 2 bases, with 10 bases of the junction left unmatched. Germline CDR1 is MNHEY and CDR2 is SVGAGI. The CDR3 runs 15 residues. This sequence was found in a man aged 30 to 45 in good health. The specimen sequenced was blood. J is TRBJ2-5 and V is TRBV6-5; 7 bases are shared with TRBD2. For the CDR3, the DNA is TGTGCCAGCAAGGGGACGGGAGGTAAACAAGAGACCCAGTACTTC. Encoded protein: CASKGTGGKQETQYF.